This T cell receptor (beta chain) comes out of a study of blood T cell repertoires in COVID-19. Overall study context: Sites in the United States, Italy and Spain provided acute and convalescent COVID-19 samples. From T cells, B-cell-depleted T cells, or PBMCs came the material, which was cDNA or gDNA.

The repertoire was sequenced with immunoSEQ multiplex PCR; TCRdb's copy has only in-frame clones and lacks some. The table shows about 280,000 clones, with 86% occurring only once. This clone was seen once. The clonotype originates from a middle-aged man with active or convalescent COVID-19. Sample: peripheral blood.

The CDR3 coding sequence is TGTGCCAGTAGTATCTGGGTCAGGACTAACTATGGCTACACCTTC. Translated: CASSIWVRTNYGYTF. The gene calls are TRBV19 and TRBJ1-2; D gene ambiguous. The CDR3 totals 15 residues. Germline V CDR1 and CDR2: LNHDA, SQIVND (reference sequence). The V end lost 3 bases, the J end lost 0 bases, and 11 bases lay between the germline ends.